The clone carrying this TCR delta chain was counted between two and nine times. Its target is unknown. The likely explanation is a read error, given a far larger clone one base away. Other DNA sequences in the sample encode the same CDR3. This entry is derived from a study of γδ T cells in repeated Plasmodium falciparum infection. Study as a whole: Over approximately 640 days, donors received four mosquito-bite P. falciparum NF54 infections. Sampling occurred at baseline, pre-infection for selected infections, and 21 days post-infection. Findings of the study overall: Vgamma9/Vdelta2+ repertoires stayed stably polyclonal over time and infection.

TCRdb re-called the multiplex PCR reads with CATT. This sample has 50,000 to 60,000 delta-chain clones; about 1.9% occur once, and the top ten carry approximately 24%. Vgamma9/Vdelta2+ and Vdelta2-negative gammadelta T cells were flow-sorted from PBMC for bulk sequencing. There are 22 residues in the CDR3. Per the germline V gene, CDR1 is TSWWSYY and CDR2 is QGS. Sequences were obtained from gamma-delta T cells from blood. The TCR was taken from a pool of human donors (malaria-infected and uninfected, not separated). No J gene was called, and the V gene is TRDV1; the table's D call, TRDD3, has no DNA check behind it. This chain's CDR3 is CALGDPSRSTTLPVLGDTKLIF. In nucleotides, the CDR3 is TGTGCTCTTGGGGACCCCTCGCGGTCCACTACTCTTCCTGTACTGGGGGATACGAAGCTCATCTTT.